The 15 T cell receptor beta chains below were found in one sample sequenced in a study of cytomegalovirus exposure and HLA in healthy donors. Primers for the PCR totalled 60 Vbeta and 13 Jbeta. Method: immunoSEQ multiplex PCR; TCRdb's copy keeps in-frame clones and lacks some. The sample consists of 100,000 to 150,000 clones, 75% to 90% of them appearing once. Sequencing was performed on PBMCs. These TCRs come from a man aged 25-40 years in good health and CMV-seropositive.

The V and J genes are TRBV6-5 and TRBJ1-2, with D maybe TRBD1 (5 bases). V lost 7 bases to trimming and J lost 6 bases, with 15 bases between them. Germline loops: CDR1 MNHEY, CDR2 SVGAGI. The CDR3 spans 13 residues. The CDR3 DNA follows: TGTGCCAGCACAGTCGCACGGGGGGATGGCTACACCTTC. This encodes CASTVARGDGYTF.

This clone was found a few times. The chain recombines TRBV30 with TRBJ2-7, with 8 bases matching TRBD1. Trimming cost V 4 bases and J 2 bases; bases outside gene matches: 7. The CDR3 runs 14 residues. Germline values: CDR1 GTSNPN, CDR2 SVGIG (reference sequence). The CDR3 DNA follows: TGTGCCTGGAATTATAACAGGGGGACCTACGAGCAGTACTTC. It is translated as CAWNYNRGTYEQYF.

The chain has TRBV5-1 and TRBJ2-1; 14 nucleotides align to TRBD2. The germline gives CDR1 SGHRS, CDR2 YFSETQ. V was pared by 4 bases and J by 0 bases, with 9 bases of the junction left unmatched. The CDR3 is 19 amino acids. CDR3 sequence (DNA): TGCGCCAGCAGCCCCTCGGGACTAGCGGGGGCAAGCTCCTACAATGAGCAGTTCTTC. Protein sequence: CASSPSGLAGASSYNEQFF.

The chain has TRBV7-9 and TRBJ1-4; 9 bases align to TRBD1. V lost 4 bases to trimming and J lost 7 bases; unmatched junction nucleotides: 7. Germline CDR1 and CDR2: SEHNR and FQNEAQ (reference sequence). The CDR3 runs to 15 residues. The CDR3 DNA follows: TGTGCCAGCAGCTCAATAACAGGGGGCGGTGAAAAACTGTTTTTT. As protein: CASSSITGGGEKLFF. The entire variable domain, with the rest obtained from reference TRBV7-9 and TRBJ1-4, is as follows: DTGVSQNPRHKITKRGQNVTFRCDPISEHNRLYWYRQTLGQGPEFLTYFQNEAQLEKSRLLSDRFSAERPKGSFSTLEIQRTEQGDSAMYLCASSSITGGGEKLFFGSGTQLSVL.

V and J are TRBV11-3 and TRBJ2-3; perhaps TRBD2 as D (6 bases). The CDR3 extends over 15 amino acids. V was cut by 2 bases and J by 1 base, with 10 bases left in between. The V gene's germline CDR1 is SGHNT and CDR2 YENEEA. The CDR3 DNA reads TGTGCCAGCAGCTTAATCCCGGGGGGCACAGATACGCAGTATTTT. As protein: CASSLIPGGTDTQYF. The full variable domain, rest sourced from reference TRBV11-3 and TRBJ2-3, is EAGVVQSPRYKIIEKKQPVAFWCNPISGHNTLYWYLQNLGQGPELLIRYENEEAVDDSQLPKDRFSAERLKGVDSTLKIQPAELGDSAVYLCASSLIPGGTDTQYFGPGTRLTVL.

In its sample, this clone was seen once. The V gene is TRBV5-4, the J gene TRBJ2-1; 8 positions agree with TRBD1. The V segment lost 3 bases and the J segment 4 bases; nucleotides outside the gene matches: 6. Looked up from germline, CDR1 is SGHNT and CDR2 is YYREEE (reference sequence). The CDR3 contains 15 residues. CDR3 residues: CASSSDRGAYNEQFF. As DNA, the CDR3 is TGTGCCAGCAGCTCTGACAGGGGCGCGTACAATGAGCAGTTCTTC.

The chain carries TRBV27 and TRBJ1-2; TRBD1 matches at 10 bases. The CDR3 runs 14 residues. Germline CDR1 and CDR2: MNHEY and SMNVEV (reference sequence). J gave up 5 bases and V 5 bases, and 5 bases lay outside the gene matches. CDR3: CASSVRDRGYGYTF. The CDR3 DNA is TGTGCCAGCAGTGTCCGGGACAGGGGTTATGGCTACACCTTC.

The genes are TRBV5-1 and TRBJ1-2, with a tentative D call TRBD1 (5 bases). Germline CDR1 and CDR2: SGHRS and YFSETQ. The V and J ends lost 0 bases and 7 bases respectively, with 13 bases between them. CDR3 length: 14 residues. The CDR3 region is CASSLESQGSGYTF. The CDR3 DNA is TGCGCCAGCAGCTTGGAATCTCAGGGATCTGGCTACACCTTC.

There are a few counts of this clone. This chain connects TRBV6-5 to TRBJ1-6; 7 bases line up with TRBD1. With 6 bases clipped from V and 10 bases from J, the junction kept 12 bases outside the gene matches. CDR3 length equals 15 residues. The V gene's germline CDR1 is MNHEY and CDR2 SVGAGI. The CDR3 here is CASSGQTGMGSPLHF. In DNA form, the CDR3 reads TGTGCCAGCAGCGGACAGACAGGGATGGGCTCACCCCTCCACTTT.

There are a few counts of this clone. For the CDR3, the DNA is TGTGCCAGCAGCTTATCTAACAGGGTAAGAACTGAAGCTTTCTTT. Residues: CASSLSNRVRTEAFF. The gene calls are TRBV7-9 and TRBJ1-1, with D possibly matching TRBD1 (6 bases). Trimming took 2 bases from V and 5 from J, leaving 15 bases between them. This CDR3 is built from 15 residues. From germline, CDR1 is SEHNR and CDR2 FQNEAQ (reference sequence).

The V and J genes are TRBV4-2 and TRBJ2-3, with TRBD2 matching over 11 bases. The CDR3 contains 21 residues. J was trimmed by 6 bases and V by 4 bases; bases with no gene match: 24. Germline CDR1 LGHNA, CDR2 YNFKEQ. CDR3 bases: TGTGCCAGCAGCCCCGGACTTCTAGCGGGGGGCCCTAAGGGATCCGAGGATACGCAGTATTTT. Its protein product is CASSPGLLAGGPKGSEDTQYF.

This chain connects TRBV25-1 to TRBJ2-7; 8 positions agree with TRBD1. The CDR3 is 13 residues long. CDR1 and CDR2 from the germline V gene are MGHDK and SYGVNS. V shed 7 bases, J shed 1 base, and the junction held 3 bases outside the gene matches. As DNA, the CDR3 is TGTGCCAGCACCTGGACAGGGTCCTACGAGCAGTACTTC. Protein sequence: CASTWTGSYEQYF.

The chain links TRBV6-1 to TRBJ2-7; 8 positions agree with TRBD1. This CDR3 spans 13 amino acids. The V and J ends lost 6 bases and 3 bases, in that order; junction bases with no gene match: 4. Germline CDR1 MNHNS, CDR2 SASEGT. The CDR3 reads CASRVDRDYEQYF. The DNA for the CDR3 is TGTGCCAGCAGGGTGGACAGGGACTACGAGCAGTACTTC.

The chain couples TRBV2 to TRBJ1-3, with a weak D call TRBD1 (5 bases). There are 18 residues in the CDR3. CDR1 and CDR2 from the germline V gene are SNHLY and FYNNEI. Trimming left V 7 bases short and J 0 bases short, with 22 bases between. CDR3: CASKTFRQRPNSGNTIYF. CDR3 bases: TGTGCCAGCAAGACCTTTCGACAGCGACCCAACTCTGGAAACACCATATATTTT. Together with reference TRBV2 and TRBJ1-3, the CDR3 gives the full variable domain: EPEVTQTPSHQVTQMGQEVILRCVPISNHLYFYWYRQILGQKVEFLVSFYNNEISEKSEIFDDQFSVERPDGSNFTLKIRSTKLEDSAMYFCASKTFRQRPNSGNTIYFGEGSWLTVV.

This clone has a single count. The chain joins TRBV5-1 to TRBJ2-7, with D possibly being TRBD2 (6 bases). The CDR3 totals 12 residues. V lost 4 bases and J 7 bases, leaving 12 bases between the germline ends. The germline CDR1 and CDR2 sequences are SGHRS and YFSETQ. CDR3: CASSGGWEEQYF. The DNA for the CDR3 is TGCGCCAGCAGCGGAGGGTGGGAAGAGCAGTACTTC.